This TCR beta chain was observed in a study of T cell repertoires in cytomegalovirus infection. Across the whole study: Matching HLA type, along with CMV infection, was indicated by public TCR beta signatures.

The CDR3 contains 13 residues. Germline values: CDR1 SQVTM, CDR2 ANQGSEA. Trimming took 3 bases from V and 7 from J; bases not matched to a gene: 6. Regarding this clonotype: Its antigen is unidentified.

Study-level results: CMV-specific TCR beta clonotypes restricted by HLA-C dominated the ex vivo response. Summed frequency of public TCR beta families distinguished CMV carriers with the relevant HLA.

Via MiXCR, TCRdb re-called the reads, giving one row per CDR3 protein. The top ten clones hold 1.5% to 2% of a sample with roughly 250,000 distinct CDR3 sequences, approximately 13% of them seen once. The chain is built from TRBV29-1 and TRBJ2-7; 10 bases map to TRBD2. Material: PBMCs. The clonotype comes from a human donor in good health (CMV status not recorded). Some clones in this sample may be carry-over from other donors' samples. The CDR3 loop reads CSVDESTSGEQYF. CDR3 DNA: TGCAGCGTTGATGAATCGACTAGCGGGGAGCAGTACTTC.